The entry below gives a single T cell receptor beta chain sequence along with its context. Germline V gene data show CDR1 as SGHVS and CDR2 as FNYEAQ. The CDR3 extends over 19 amino acids. TCRdb re-analyzed the PCR reads using MiXCR. The table lists thousands of clones, roughly a third of them singletons. The record originates from a study of metastatic and nonmetastatic thyroid tumors. Thyroid surgery was performed in patients who had received no treatment beforehand. The sequence was collected from a male donor with papillary thyroid cancer or a benign thyroid nodule (not recorded which). Some clones in this sample may be carry-over from other donors' samples. The source material was adjacent normal tissue. The rearrangement links TRBV7-6 to TRBJ2-7; 12 bases align to TRBD2. The tail of the sequence fits TRBJ2-5 better, so the J call may be wrong. CDR3 nucleotides: TGTGCCAGCAGCTTAGGAAGGCGGCTAGCGGGAGGGCCGGGTGAGACCCAGTACTTC. It translates to CASSLGRRLAGGPGETQYF.